This paragraph reports one T cell receptor (beta chain). The antigen it recognizes is unknown. The input lacks base qualities; no much larger clone sits a single base away. The data were obtained in a study of cytomegalovirus exposure and HLA in healthy donors (dated by TCRdb to between 2016 and 2019). Regarding the research as a whole: An earlier analysis of about 530 of the donors reported approximately 300 Gb of sequence data and roughly 120 million unique TCR beta sequences obtained from roughly 180 million T cells. Typing coverage varied by locus: roughly 629-630 donors for A, B, C, DRB1 and DQB1; more than 500 for DQA1; nearly 610 for DPA1; 400 to 480 for DPB1. All discovery cohort repertoires had been generated on a single sequencing platform. The study was designed to test whether signatures of past pathogen exposure could be identified by cataloging public T cell receptors. To decide whether each TCR beta V gene segment behaved as functional or pseudogenic, an earlier analysis of some 600 of the donors relied on high-throughput TCR beta sequencing. Rather than using new phenotypic data, the later analysis identified candidate immune exposures from TCR beta sequences and from how often those sequences occurred across donors. Both class I and class II loci were covered by HLA typing, at four-digit resolution. Alongside the repertoire data, information on donor age, sex, ethnicity and CMV serostatus was compiled. The study profiled the T cell repertoires of around 700 subjects by immunosequencing and related them to cytomegalovirus serostatus. High-throughput TCR immunosequencing, statistical association of individual TCRs with disease status, and machine learning were combined to predict cytomegalovirus infection status. Roughly 300 gigabases of sequencing data and tens of millions of unique TCR sequences were included in an early release covering about 700 HLA-typed donors. On average, 235,054 unique TCR beta nucleotide sequences were sequenced per donor among some 420 genotyped donors of the cohort, with roughly 18% of those sequences being non-productive. Four to six DR-DQ haplotypes were handled as single units for association and clustering, since linkage in the cohort was strong. Genome-wide SNP genotypes for about three fifths of the roughly 670 donors were used in a later genetic analysis, which treated that subset as a discovery cohort. Of the approximately 400 genotyped donors, about 80% fell in the genetic ancestry cluster associated with self-reported Caucasian donors. Along with the approximately 600-subject first cohort, a separate validation cohort of roughly 110 different subjects was used. In a later analysis, previously published TCR beta repertoires from 666 donors were re-analyzed and high-resolution HLA genotyping was added so that TCR occurrence patterns could be studied.

Study-wide findings and limitations: Strong co-occurrence of HLA alleles, especially DR and DQ, made assigning TCR associations to individual alleles difficult. In the study, approximately 160 TCR beta chains were listed as associated with cytomegalovirus. While some public TCRs were present in many individuals, most TCR sequences turned up only very rarely across donors. A further reported finding was that TCR beta sequences accurately predicted the HLA-A and HLA-B alleles for most subjects in the first cohort. According to a later genetic analysis, donors in an Asian-associated ancestry cluster had fewer N-insertions in productive TCRs than the roughly 670-donor mean. In a later analysis, most CMV-associated TCR beta chains were found to appear HLA-restricted, with HLA associations seemingly driven largely by CMV exposure. The presence/absence analyses assumed that sequencing depth was roughly uniform across donors, and that assumption may not be true. The cohort was sequenced for TCR beta chains only, and without alpha or paired-chain data the features that could be detected were limited. Correlated functional status among segregating V segments might reflect linkage disequilibrium, but an unknown experimental factor could not be ruled out. For the cohort, immune exposure information was limited to CMV serostatus. The authors suggested that the approach could potentially be extended to other disease states and immunological phenotypes. A cluster of highly shared sequence variants was judged likely to represent a technical artifact of the sequencing pipeline. In a later analysis, several top co-occurrence clusters were reported to appear linked to parvovirus B19, influenza, CMV and Epstein-Barr virus. The classifier was reported to diagnose cytomegalovirus status with high specificity and sensitivity in both the original and validation cohorts. Because some donors lacked HLA typing at each locus, the association tests relied only on the typed subset. In an earlier analysis of about 540 of the donors, most TCR beta V segments were observed in productive rearrangements about 90% or about 30% of the time, broadly matching IMGT annotations. Three of the identified cytomegalovirus-associated TCR beta chains were confirmed in vitro to be specific for cytomegalovirus antigens. A later analysis found that HLA-associated TCR beta chains were more clonally expanded and had lower generation probabilities than equally common non-associated chains. In a later genetic analysis, a missense DCLRE1C variant was associated with V-gene and J-gene trimming of TCR beta chains, and the association was replicated in an independent cohort. In a later analysis, the rate of TCR association differed among HLA loci, with DRB1 alleles having the most associated TCRs and HLA-C alleles having the fewest. The 87-base-pair reads could not distinguish some IMGT-functional V segments, including TRBV6-2 and TRBV6-3, so those segments were excluded. Around 16 rarely observed V segments, including chromosome 9 orphons, were excluded from the earlier analysis of just under 600 of the donors because counts were too low. Specific HLA alleles were associated with 15,000 to 20,000 TCR beta sequences at a false discovery rate of 0.05 in a later analysis.

The cohort consisted of 650 to 850 healthy bone marrow donors. All cohort members were sampled while nominally healthy, although unrecorded immune exposures were likely present. The donor tested CMV seronegative and was one of the 352 seronegative cohort members. A peripheral blood sample was collected from each donor, and TCR beta sequencing was performed on peripheral blood mononuclear cells. Genomic DNA extraction from the blood cell samples was performed with the Qiagen DNeasy Blood Extraction Kit. CDR1 MNHEY and CDR2 SVGAGI are derived from the germline V gene. From the cysteine up to the phenylalanine, the CDR3 has a length of 13 residues. Only CDR3 DNA remains: 39 bases, in frame from the first base. Trimming takes 6 bases from V and 7 bases from J, and the germline ends sit 10 bases apart. The receptor library was made with the immunoSEQ multiplex PCR assay. A mixture of 60 forward primers for TCR Vbeta segments and 13 reverse primers for TCR Jbeta segments was used in the multiplex PCR. Amplification of the CDR3 region of rearranged TCR beta genes was performed with a multiplex PCR assay on genomic DNA. Amplified TCR beta libraries were sequenced as 87-base-pair reads on the Illumina HiSeq System. Regarding the original processing steps: A later analysis tallied 70 million to 100 million unique TCR beta chains across the roughly 610 repertoires, and around 9.9 million of those chains were shared by two or more donors. Raw reads were error-corrected and collapsed into unique sequences by a nearest-neighbor algorithm in which closely related sequences were merged to remove PCR and sequencing errors. CDR3 sequences were aligned to IMGT reference sequences to assign V, D and J gene segments. Each retained sequence needed at least a six-nucleotide match to both a V gene segment and a J gene segment. A rearrangement was called productive if the CDR3 had no stop codons and remained in frame with V and J, and every other rearrangement was called non-productive. CDR3 was defined by IMGT convention, running from the second conserved V-encoded cysteine to the conserved J-encoded phenylalanine. In an earlier analysis of 587 of the donors, sequences lacking an unambiguous match to a single V gene segment were excluded. An earlier analysis of a few hundred of the donors classified V segments as functional when productive rearrangements were above 56.7% and as segregating when the standard deviation between donors was above 5%. A statistical classification framework was built to diagnose cytomegalovirus status from the catalog of TCR beta chain sequences. In a later analysis, V and J genes were assigned by comparing TCR nucleotide sequences against IMGT/GENE-DB human TR gene sequences. A later analysis assigned CDR3 sequences and most-parsimonious VDJ recombination scenarios with the TCRdist pipeline. In a later analysis, each TCR beta chain was defined by its CDR3 amino acid sequence together with its V-gene family, and reads without a unique V-gene family were excluded. A later analysis removed 600 or so highly shared, low-generation-probability nucleotide sequences to deal with suspected cross-contamination and a sequencing artifact. A later analysis calculated a clonal expansion index for each public chain from normalized within-repertoire ranks of inferred template counts. A later analysis computed generation probabilities with a VDJ recombination model fitted to out-of-frame rearrangements, and checked the results against IGoR. In a later analysis, hypergeometric tests were used to score TCR-TCR, TCR-HLA and TCR-CMV co-occurrence, with a repertoire-size bias correction applied to TCR pairs. A later analysis estimated false discovery rates by permuting HLA or CMV assignments 20 times. In a later analysis, co-occurring TCRs were grouped with DBSCAN, and TCRdist sequence similarity was added when clustering was performed within HLA-allele-positive subsets. Repertoires with fewer than 30,000 or more than 120,000 public chains were left out of co-occurrence clustering, as were roughly five repertoires with anomalous nucleotide sharing. Held by TCRdb, this immuneACCESS table contains in-frame sequences only and omits some clones. Under half of the omission traces to an unresolved V gene where checked; the cause of the rest is unknown. V and J calls and clone size are as listed in that table; D and trimming were resolved from the DNA. Here the sample has approximately 150,000 clones; around 75% occur a single time. The ten largest clones represent around 2.3% of the sample.

This receptor was obtained from a male donor in good health and CMV-seronegative. Material: PBMCs. The V gene is TRBV6-5 and the J gene is TRBJ1-6; no D gene call is confident. At the DNA level, the sequence is TGTGCCAGCAGATTAAACAGAAATTCACCCCTCCACTTT. Translated, this is CASRLNRNSPLHF.